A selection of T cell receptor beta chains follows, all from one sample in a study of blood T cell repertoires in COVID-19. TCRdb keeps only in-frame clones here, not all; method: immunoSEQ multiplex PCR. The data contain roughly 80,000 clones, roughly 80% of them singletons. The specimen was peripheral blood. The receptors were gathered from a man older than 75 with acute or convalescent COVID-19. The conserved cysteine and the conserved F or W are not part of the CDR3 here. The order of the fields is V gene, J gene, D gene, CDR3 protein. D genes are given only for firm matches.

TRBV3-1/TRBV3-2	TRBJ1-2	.	ASSQDRTGGYT
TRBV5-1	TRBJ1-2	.	ASSLEAGNYGYT
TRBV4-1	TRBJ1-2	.	ASSQDHRAYGYT
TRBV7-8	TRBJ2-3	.	ASSSTTGTDTQY
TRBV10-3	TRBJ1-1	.	AISRQGGDTEAF
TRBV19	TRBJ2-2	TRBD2	ASSVVAGGMNTGELF
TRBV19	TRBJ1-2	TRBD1	ASMTGGSYGYT
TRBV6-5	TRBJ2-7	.	ASSLEGGYEQY
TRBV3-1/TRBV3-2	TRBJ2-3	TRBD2	ASSQDRLAGSDTQY
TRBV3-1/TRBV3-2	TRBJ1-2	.	ASSQDPVTNYGYT
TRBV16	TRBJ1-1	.	ASSQSAGGGNTEAF
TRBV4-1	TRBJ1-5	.	ASSQDTDSYRPQH
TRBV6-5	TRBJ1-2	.	ASTGHLNYGYT
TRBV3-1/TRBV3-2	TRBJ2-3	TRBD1	ASSPGQFVDTQY
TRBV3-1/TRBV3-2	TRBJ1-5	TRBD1	ASSQQGATQPQH
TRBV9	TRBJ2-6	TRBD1	ASSKQGAAGANVLT